Presented here are 17 T cell receptor beta chains from one specimen sequenced in a study of T-cell reconstitution after alpha-beta-depleted transplantation in children (dated by TCRdb to the mid-2010s). The library came from PCR. The instrument given in TCRdb is Illumina HiSeq 2500. TCR library preparation used molecular barcoding, with unique molecular identifiers applied to normalize quantification of the TCRbeta repertoire. TCRdb's own reprocessing of the public reads used fastp at Q25 and MiXCR and kept productive beta chains. Duplicate CDR3 protein sequences are folded into a single record with the most common DNA and genes. The sample table records around 960,000 distinct CDR3 sequences; under 30% of these occur just once. Jointly, the top ten make up roughly 27% of the sample. The treatment or condition label for this specimen denotes: allogeneic hematopoietic cell transplantation with graft depleted of TCRalphabeta T cells and CD19 B cells.

Sequences were derived from PBMCs, mostly from graft donor cells, sampled 360 days after TCRalphabeta/CD19-depleted stem cell transplant. The receptor source for this set is a boy in the first two years of life who had a stem cell transplant for SCID, so the T cells may come from the graft donor.

There are a few counts of this clonotype. The CDR3 coding sequence is TGTGCCAGCAGTTTATTCGGGAGCTCTGTGACAGATACGCAGTATTTT. Amino acid sequence: CASSLFGSSVTDTQYF. The gene calls are TRBV12-3 or TRBV12-4 and TRBJ2-3; maybe TRBD2 (6 bases). CDR3 length: 16 amino acids. Between the trimmed V and J ends, which lost 2 bases and 3 bases, there was a span of 15 bases.

V gene TRBV25-1 combines with J gene TRBJ2-7; D is perhaps TRBD1 (7 bases). There are 16 residues in the CDR3. Trimming removed 3 bases at V and 1 base at J, with 16 bases between. Germline lookup yields CDR1 MGHDK and CDR2 SYGVNS. This chain's CDR3 is CASSDSAGTESYEQYF. DNA of the CDR3: TGTGCCAGCAGTGACTCGGCGGGGACAGAATCCTACGAGCAGTACTTC.

This clonotype was detected a few times. The chain couples TRBV28 to TRBJ1-1, with 10 bases matching TRBD1. Germline CDR1 is MDHEN and CDR2 is SYDVKM. With 8 bases clipped from V and 0 bases from J, the junction kept 3 bases outside the gene matches. There are 14 residues in the CDR3. The CDR3 DNA sequence: TGTGCCAGCCTGACAGGGGGCCTGAACACTGAAGCTTTCTTT. This codes for CASLTGGLNTEAFF.

The CDR3 region is CASSYFNGGLKYNEQFF. The CDR3 nucleotides read TGTGCCAGCAGTTACTTCAACGGGGGCCTGAAATACAATGAGCAGTTCTTC. The V and J genes are TRBV6-5 and TRBJ2-1; D could derive from TRBD1 or TRBD2 (6 bases each). Deletions cut 1 base from V and 4 bases from J, with 17 bases between. From germline, CDR1 is MNHEY and CDR2 SVGAGI. The CDR3 consists of 17 residues.

V and J are TRBV29-1 and TRBJ2-1, with TRBD1 matching over 8 bases. The V and J ends lost 7 bases and 9 bases, in that order; junction bases with no gene match: 14. CDR1 SQVTM and CDR2 ANQGSEA come from the germline V gene. This CDR3 has 14 residues. The CDR3 reads CSAGEYTGGSEQFF. In nucleotides, the CDR3 is TGCAGCGCAGGGGAGTATACAGGGGGGAGTGAGCAGTTCTTC.

This sequence joins TRBV2 and TRBJ2-7; D unclear. V was shortened by 0 bases and J by 10 bases, with 10 bases between the two germline ends. Germline CDR1 SNHLY, CDR2 FYNNEI. This CDR3 is 12 amino acids long. DNA for the CDR3: TGTGCCAGCAGTGAAGCCCGAACCGTTCAGTACTTC. This translates into CASSEARTVQYF.

The sample holds many counts of this clonotype. Germline is not matched at one junction end, which may reflect a read error. The V call is TRBV2, the J call TRBJ1-5, with 8 positions matching TRBD1. Per the germline V gene, CDR1 is SNHLY and CDR2 is FYNNEI. The CDR3 has 16 residues. The CDR3 DNA reads TGTGCCAGCAGCGAAGACAGGGGACTGGGCAATCAGCCCCAGCATTTT. As protein: CASSEDRGLGNQPQHF. Full variable domain (rest looked up from reference TRBV2 and TRBJ1-5): EPEVTQTPSHQVTQMGQEVILRCVPISNHLYFYWYRQILGQKVEFLVSFYNNEISEKSEIFDDQFSVERPDGSNFTLKIRSTKLEDSAMYFCASSEDRGLGNQPQHFGDGTRLSIL.

V usage is TRBV20-1 and J usage is TRBJ2-5; a weak D match, TRBD1 (6 bases). Trimming stripped 6 bases from V and 3 bases from J, with 14 bases between. Germline V CDR1 and CDR2: DFQATT, SNEGSKA (reference sequence). The length of the CDR3 is 13 residues. The CDR3 reads CSALPGTKETQYF. As DNA, the CDR3 is TGCAGTGCGCTTCCCGGGACAAAAGAGACCCAGTACTTC.

This clonotype was found a few times. The chain employs TRBV29-1 and TRBJ1-2; 8 bases agree with TRBD1. The CDR3 sequence is 13 residues long. V lost 6 bases to trimming and J lost 6 bases; unmatched junction nucleotides: 9. CDR1 and CDR2 (germline): SQVTM, ANQGSEA. The CDR3 coding sequence is TGCAGCGTCCGTCCTGGACAGGGAGATGGCTACACCTTC. It yields the protein CSVRPGQGDGYTF.

This clonotype has more than one count but fewer than ten. This chain connects TRBV20-1 to TRBJ2-1; either TRBD1 or TRBD2 may fit D (5 bases each). The V end was cut by 4 bases, the J end by 0 bases, with 13 bases between. Germline V gene sequence: CDR1 DFQATT, CDR2 SNEGSKA (reference sequence). CDR3 length equals 15 residues. The CDR3 sequence is CSATRDLHSYNEQFF. CDR3 DNA: TGCAGTGCTACCCGGGACCTCCACTCCTACAATGAGCAGTTCTTC.

This clonotype was seen a handful of times. The chain links TRBV6-5 to TRBJ2-5, with 9 bases fitting TRBD1. CDR1 is MNHEY, CDR2 SVGAGI, per germline. The ends lost 2 bases at V and 0 bases at J; junction bases unmatched: 1. The CDR3 spans 15 residues. CDR3 sequence (DNA): TGTGCCAGCAGTTACGGACAGGGGTACCAAGAGACCCAGTACTTC. It codes for CASSYGQGYQETQYF.

The chain joins TRBV5-5 to TRBJ2-3; D not certain. Deletions cut 4 bases from V and 6 bases from J, with 15 bases between. This CDR3 has 14 residues. Germline loops: CDR1 SGHKS, CDR2 YYEKEE (reference sequence). The CDR3 bases are TGTGCCAGCAGCGGTAGGCCTTTGCTGGATACGCAGTATTTT. It translates to CASSGRPLLDTQYF. Complete variable domain (other parts from reference TRBV5-5 and TRBJ2-3): DAGVTQSPTHLIKTRGQQVTLRCSPISGHKSVSWYQQVLGQGPQFIFQYYEKEERGRGNFPDRFSARQFPNYSSELNVNALLLGDSALYLCASSGRPLLDTQYFGPGTRLTVL.

This clonotype was counted only a few times. The V call is TRBV20-1, the J call TRBJ2-7; no definite D call. With 5 bases removed from V and 3 bases from J, the gap between germline ends came to 8 bases. This CDR3 contains 11 residues. Germline lookup yields CDR1 DFQATT and CDR2 SNEGSKA (reference sequence). The CDR3 region is CSAGPLYEQYF. CDR3 sequence (DNA): TGCAGTGCTGGCCCCCTCTACGAGCAGTACTTC.

This rearrangement joins TRBV9 to TRBJ2-1, with 8 bases that match TRBD1. CDR3 length: 16 residues. Germline-derived CDR1 and CDR2 are SGDLS and YYNGEE. V dropped 0 bases and J dropped 4; count of bases not matched to a gene: 6. This CDR3 is CASSVGGQGLYNEQFF. The CDR3, as DNA: TGTGCCAGCAGCGTAGGTGGACAGGGATTATACAATGAGCAGTTCTTC. Full variable domain (missing parts from reference TRBV9 and TRBJ2-1): DSGVTQTPKHLITATGQRVTLRCSPRSGDLSVYWYQQSLDQGLQFLIQYYNGEERAKGNILERFSAQQFPDLHSELNLSSLELGDSALYFCASSVGGQGLYNEQFFGPGTRLTVL.

The rearrangement uses TRBV5-6 and TRBJ2-1; D ambiguous. The germline CDR1 and CDR2 sequences are SGHDT and YYEEEE. The CDR3 spans 15 residues. V was pared by 6 bases and J by 0 bases, with 13 bases between. The DNA of the CDR3 is TGTGCCAGCACCCACGGCACAAACTCCTACAATGAGCAGTTCTTC. This gives the protein CASTHGTNSYNEQFF.

Concerning this clonotype itself: A much more abundant neighbour one base away suggests this may be a read error. The chain employs TRBV6-1 and TRBJ1-1; D unclear. Trimming cost V 7 bases and J 1 base, with 4 bases left between them. Germline V gene data show CDR1 as MNHNS and CDR2 as SASEGT. CDR3 length: 11 residues. Written as DNA, the CDR3 is TGTGCCAGCATGGAGAACACTGAAGCTTTCTTT. Translating gives CASMENTEAFF.

This clonotype has ten or more counts. The chain joins TRBV12-3 or TRBV12-4 to TRBJ1-3, with 9 bases fitting TRBD1. Trimming cost V 6 bases and J 2 bases; bases outside gene matches: 2. The CDR3 totals 14 residues. The CDR3: CASSWTGAGNTIYF. CDR3 nucleotide sequence: TGTGCCAGCAGCTGGACAGGGGCTGGAAACACCATATATTTT.